The clone carrying this T cell receptor (beta chain) was observed many times. Its antigen is as yet unknown. Time point reported: newly diagnosed GD, antithyroid drugs for less than 3 months. With RNA extracted from PBMCs as input, the TCR library was made. This entry belongs to a study of regulatory T cells in long-lasting Graves disease. Findings and limits, study-wide: Patients with persistent disease showed a bias toward TRBV28, TRBJ1-2 and TRBJ2-5.

The germline gives CDR1 MDHEN, CDR2 SYDVKM. This CDR3 comprises 14 residues. V was shortened by 7 bases and J by 6 bases, with 17 bases between the two germline ends. Libraries of TCR beta came from iRepertoire HTBI primers plus Arm-PCR of CDR3 regions. TCRdb used MiXCR to reprocess the multiplex PCR reads, holding one entry per CDR3 protein. The sample contains about 300,000 distinct CDR3 sequences, 18% of which appear only once. This TCR was sampled from a female donor with Graves disease. This chain joins TRBV28 and TRBJ2-3; D gene ambiguous. Specimen: peripheral blood mononuclear cells (PBMCs), collected at new diagnosis, from a patient treated with antithyroid drugs. CDR3 sequence reads: CASTLADWSDTQYF. Written as DNA, the CDR3 is TGTGCCAGCACCCTCGCCGACTGGTCCGATACGCAGTATTTT.